This T cell receptor beta chain was documented in a study of T cell repertoires in cytomegalovirus infection. Study-wide background: CMV epitopes, recently identified HLA-C-restricted and well-studied HLA-B-restricted, were used. Shared public TCR beta signatures pointed to both CMV infection and a matching HLA type.

Notes on the study in general: Dominating the ex vivo response were HLA-C-restricted CMV-specific TCR beta clonotypes.

MiXCR, run by TCRdb on the reads, gives a single entry per CDR3 protein. The sample carries roughly 570,000 distinct CDR3 sequences, under 45% recorded once. Germline values: CDR1 DFQATT, CDR2 SNEGSKA (reference sequence). The CDR3 runs to 16 residues. V was cut by 0 bases and J by 0 bases, with 14 bases left in between. As for this clonotype: Its antigen is not known.

This TCR came from a human donor in good health (CMV status not recorded). Some clones in this sample may be carry-over from other donors' samples. The chain joins TRBV20-1 to TRBJ1-2; tentatively, D is TRBD1 (6 bases). Sequencing used cultured PBMCs, obtained from culture after CMV antigen stimulation. Written as DNA, the CDR3 is TGCAGTGCTAGAGATCCGGGGGCCGGGGCTAACTATGGCTACACCTTC. Encoded protein: CSARDPGAGANYGYTF.